The rows below give T cell receptor beta chains drawn from one sample of a study of blood T cell repertoires in COVID-19. Produced via immunoSEQ multiplex PCR; TCRdb's table is partial and in-frame only. Among over 200,000 clones listed, about 86% were seen once. Source material: peripheral blood. The receptors derive from a man between 60 and 70 years old who had recovered from COVID-19. Both conserved end residues are part of each CDR3. D genes are given only for firm matches. Not every row has a clone size; where given, it reads once, few, many or a size class.

.,TRBV3-1/TRBV3-2,.,TRBJ2-7,CASSQDRGASYEQYF,TGTGCCAGCAGCCAAGATAGAGGAGCCTCCTACGAGCAGTACTTC
TRBD2,TRBV30,.,TRBJ2-3,CAWSRPGAGVGDTQYF,TGTGCCTGGAGTCGCCCCGGAGCGGGGGTCGGGGATACGCAGTATTTT
.,TRBV5-1,.,TRBJ1-3,CASSYTVATAGNTIYF,TGCGCCAGCAGCTACACAGTGGCGACAGCTGGAAACACCATATATTTT
TRBD1,TRBV30,.,TRBJ2-2,CAWSTGDFTGELFF,TGTGCCTGGAGTACAGGGGATTTCACCGGGGAGCTGTTTTTT
TRBD2,TRBV5-5,.,TRBJ2-1,CASSSHTGGWGNEQFF,TGTGCCAGCAGCTCACATACGGGAGGGTGGGGCAATGAGCAGTTCTTC
.,TRBV3-1/TRBV3-2,.,TRBJ1-1,CASREQGRGNTEAFF,TGTGCCAGCCGAGAACAGGGACGGGGAAACACTGAAGCTTTCTTT
.,TRBV5-1,.,TRBJ2-2,CASSLAGVSNTGELFF,TGCGCCAGCAGCTTGGCGGGAGTGTCGAACACCGGGGAGCTGTTTTTT
.,TRBV3-1/TRBV3-2,.,TRBJ1-4,CASRPTGMLNEKLFF,TGTGCCAGCAGGCCAACAGGGATGCTTAATGAAAAACTGTTTTTT
TRBD1,TRBV10-3,.,TRBJ1-3,CASVDRGPGNTIYF,TGTGCCAGCGTGGACAGGGGGCCTGGAAACACCATATATTTT
.,TRBV4-1,.,TRBJ1-3,CASSQDYRGNTIYF,TGCGCCAGCAGCCAAGATTACCGGGGAAACACCATATATTTT
TRBD1,TRBV30,once,TRBJ1-5,CAWSVAGGIQPQHF,TGTGCCTGGAGTGTGGCAGGGGGAATTCAGCCCCAGCATTTT
TRBD2,TRBV30,.,TRBJ2-1,CAWSAGGSYNEQFF,TGTGCCTGGAGTGCGGGGGGCTCCTACAATGAGCAGTTCTTC
.,TRBV2,.,TRBJ2-1,CASTLSGYHPKNEQFF,TGTGCCAGCACCCTCTCGGGATATCACCCCAAAAATGAGCAGTTCTTC
.,TRBV7-9,.,TRBJ2-2,CASSSDFTGELFF,TGTGCCAGCAGCTCCGACTTCACCGGGGAGCTGTTTTTT
TRBD1,TRBV6-5,.,TRBJ1-2,CASSRDRVAYGYTF,TGTGCCAGCAGTCGGGACAGGGTAGCCTATGGCTACACCTTC
.,TRBV7-9,.,TRBJ1-1,CASSHLQSEAFF,TGTGCCAGCAGCCACCTACAGTCTGAAGCTTTCTTT
TRBD1,TRBV30,.,TRBJ2-5,CAWEQGALETQYF,TGTGCCTGGGAACAGGGGGCATTGGAGACCCAGTACTTC
.,TRBV5-6,once,TRBJ2-5,CASSLIRGETQYF,TGTGCCAGCAGCTTGATACGGGGAGAGACCCAGTACTTC
TRBD2,TRBV5-4,.,TRBJ2-2,CASSSVAGSNTGELFF,TGTGCCAGCAGCTCTGTAGCGGGATCGAACACCGGGGAGCTGTTTTTT
TRBD1,TRBV7-2,.,TRBJ2-1,CASSRRTGDNEQFF,TGTGCCAGCAGCCGTAGGACAGGTGACAATGAGCAGTTCTTC
.,TRBV5-1,.,TRBJ1-4,CASSPTGVTNEKLFF,TGCGCCAGCAGCCCGACCGGGGTAACTAATGAAAAACTGTTTTTT
TRBD2,TRBV7-2,.,TRBJ2-7,CASSLVGRAEQYF,TGTGCCAGCAGCTTAGTCGGGAGGGCTGAGCAGTACTTC
TRBD1,TRBV18,.,TRBJ1-4,CASSRSSGQANEKLFF,TGTGCCAGCTCACGCAGCTCCGGACAGGCGAATGAAAAACTGTTTTTT
.,TRBV10-3,.,TRBJ2-7,CAISESSRPDEQYF,TGTGCCATCAGTGAGTCGTCCAGGCCGGACGAGCAGTACTTC
.,TRBV6-5,.,TRBJ1-1,CASSGTRWGSEAFF,TGTGCCAGCAGCGGGACTCGATGGGGAAGCGAAGCTTTCTTT
TRBD1,TRBV28,.,TRBJ1-2,CASSSSGTDSYGYTF,TGTGCCAGCAGTTCCTCCGGGACAGATTCCTATGGCTACACCTTC
.,TRBV3-1/TRBV3-2,.,TRBJ2-5,CASSLKPRLVGQETQYF,TGTGCCAGCAGCCTAAAGCCACGACTAGTGGGTCAAGAGACCCAGTACTTC
.,TRBV5-1,.,TRBJ2-3,CASSLSGQSTDTQYF,TGCGCCAGCAGCTTGAGCGGGCAAAGCACAGATACGCAGTATTTT
TRBD2,TRBV7-6,.,TRBJ2-7,CASSLLAGESYEQYF,TGTGCCAGCAGCCTACTAGCGGGGGAGTCCTACGAGCAGTACTTC
TRBD2,TRBV5-1,.,TRBJ2-2,CASSLAASGRSGTGELFF,TGCGCCAGCAGCTTGGCGGCTAGCGGGAGGTCGGGCACCGGGGAGCTGTTTTTT
.,TRBV5-1,.,TRBJ2-1,CASRLYGNEQFF,TGCGCCAGCCGGTTATACGGGAATGAGCAGTTCTTC
.,TRBV19,.,TRBJ1-1,CASSIQGGRTEAFF,TGTGCCAGTAGTATCCAGGGAGGACGCACTGAAGCTTTCTTT
TRBD2,TRBV7-9,.,TRBJ2-2,CASSKRDNTGELFF,TGTGCCAGCAGCAAGCGGGACAACACCGGGGAGCTGTTTTTT
.,TRBV18,.,TRBJ2-1,CASSLWIGGEHEQFF,TGTGCCAGCTCACTTTGGATAGGAGGAGAGCATGAGCAGTTCTTC
.,TRBV7-8,.,TRBJ1-2,CASRRDGVEGYGYTF,TGTGCCAGCAGGCGTGACGGGGTTGAGGGCTATGGCTACACCTTC
TRBD1,TRBV5-1,once,TRBJ2-3,CASSLRQGQTTDTQYF,TGCGCCAGCAGCTTGAGACAGGGTCAAACCACAGATACGCAGTATTTT
TRBD1,TRBV5-1,.,TRBJ2-5,CASSTGGGETQYF,TGCGCCAGCAGCACAGGGGGCGGTGAGACCCAGTACTTC
.,TRBV6-5,.,TRBJ2-1,CASSIQEGSYNEQFF,TGTGCCAGCAGTATCCAGGAAGGCTCCTACAATGAGCAGTTCTTC
.,TRBV19,.,TRBJ2-7,CASRWFLYREVRGPGGRAGAYF,TGTGCCAGTAGATGGTTCCTGTACCGGGAAGTAAGAGGACCCGGAGGGAGGGCAGGGGCGTACTTC
TRBD2,TRBV7-6,few,TRBJ2-1,CASSLNIAGGSSNEQFF,TGTGCCAGCAGCTTGAATATAGCGGGAGGATCTAGCAATGAGCAGTTCTTC
.,TRBV30,few,TRBJ1-1,CAWSWSNTEAFF,TGTGCCTGGAGTTGGAGTAACACTGAAGCTTTCTTT
.,TRBV5-1,.,TRBJ1-6,CASSLAAGSENSPLHF,TGCGCCAGCAGCTTGGCGGCAGGGTCGGAGAATTCACCCCTCCACTTT
.,TRBV28,.,TRBJ2-3,CASSLVGGTDTQYF,TGTGCCAGCAGTTTAGTGGGAGGCACAGATACGCAGTATTTT
TRBD1,TRBV12-3/TRBV12-4,.,TRBJ1-4,CASRRGQGEKLFF,TGTGCCAGCAGGAGGGGGCAGGGGGAAAAACTGTTTTTT
.,TRBV19,.,TRBJ2-2,CASIPTPPNTGELFF,TGTGCCAGTATTCCGACACCACCGAACACCGGGGAGCTGTTTTTT
TRBD1,TRBV10-3,.,TRBJ1-1,CAISPGQGRTEAFF,TGTGCCATCAGCCCCGGACAGGGACGCACTGAAGCTTTCTTT
.,TRBV5-1,.,TRBJ2-5,CASSLGLGKGGETQYF,TGCGCCAGCAGCTTGGGGTTGGGAAAAGGGGGAGAGACCCAGTACTTC
TRBD1,TRBV19,.,TRBJ2-2,CASSIRTGNTGELFF,TGTGCCAGTAGTATCAGGACAGGGAACACCGGGGAGCTGTTTTTT
TRBD1,TRBV19,.,TRBJ1-1,CASRLLTGGNAEAFF,TGTGCCAGTAGACTATTGACAGGGGGTAACGCTGAAGCTTTCTTT
TRBD1,TRBV11-2,.,TRBJ1-5,CASSPGQGHQPQHF,TGTGCCAGCAGCCCGGGACAGGGGCACCAGCCCCAGCATTTT
TRBD1,TRBV15,.,TRBJ1-3,CATSRDRGTGMTGNTIYF,TGTGCCACCAGCAGAGATAGAGGGACAGGAATGACTGGTAACACCATATATTTT
TRBD1,TRBV27,.,TRBJ1-3,CASSKGTGTGNTIYF,TGTGCCAGCAGTAAAGGGACAGGGACTGGAAACACCATATATTTT
TRBD2,TRBV5-4,once,TRBJ2-2,CASSLGLAGTGELFF,TGTGCCAGCAGCTTGGGACTAGCGGGCACCGGGGAGCTGTTTTTT
TRBD2,TRBV15,.,TRBJ2-1,CATSRELTSGYNEQFF,TGTGCCACCAGCAGAGAGCTGACTAGCGGGTACAATGAGCAGTTCTTC
TRBD2,TRBV6-4,few,TRBJ2-3,CASSDSTSGGADTQYF,TGTGCCAGCAGTGACTCGACTAGCGGGGGAGCAGATACGCAGTATTTT
.,TRBV27,.,TRBJ1-5,CASSKGQDQPQHF,TGTGCCAGCAGTAAGGGGCAGGATCAGCCCCAGCATTTT
TRBD1,TRBV7-2,.,TRBJ1-4,CASSFGDRVGEKLFF,TGTGCCAGCAGCTTCGGTGACAGGGTCGGGGAAAAACTGTTTTTT
.,TRBV30,.,TRBJ1-5,CAWGGPVNQPQHF,TGTGCCTGGGGAGGCCCAGTCAATCAGCCCCAGCATTTT
.,TRBV28,few,TRBJ1-4,CASSRYGGANEKLFF,TGTGCCAGCAGCCGATACGGGGGGGCTAATGAAAAACTGTTTTTT
.,TRBV15,.,TRBJ2-6,CATSSRSGANVLTF,TGTGCCACCAGCAGCCGTTCTGGGGCCAACGTCCTGACTTTC